The rows below give T cell receptor beta chains drawn from one sample of a study of blood T cell repertoires in COVID-19. Libraries were prepared by immunoSEQ multiplex PCR; TCRdb keeps only in-frame clonotypes and omits some of them. Among roughly 330,000 clones listed, around nine tenths were seen once. Input material: PBMCs or T cells enriched from blood (not recorded which). The receptors were gathered from a man aged 25 to 40 who had recovered from COVID-19. The CDR3 runs from the conserved cysteine through the conserved F or W. Each record gives: V gene, clone size, J gene, D gene, CDR3 DNA, CDR3 protein. D genes are given only for firm matches. Expanded clones are given a class, and other clones once, few, many or no size at all.

>TRBV6-5|NA|TRBJ1-1|NA
TGTGCCAGCAGTTACACAGAGAACACTGAAGCTTTCTTT
CASSYTENTEAFF
>TRBV2|once|TRBJ1-2|NA
TGTGCCAGCAGTGAAGTGACAGCAGCTAACTATGGCTACACCTTC
CASSEVTAANYGYTF
>TRBV7-6|NA|TRBJ2-2|TRBD1
TGTGCCAGCAGTCCAGGGGGCAACACCGGGGAGCTGTTTTTT
CASSPGGNTGELFF
>TRBV7-8|few|TRBJ1-6|NA
TGTGCCAGCAGCCCAAAGCCTTTACGGGGATATAATTCACCCCTCCACTTT
CASSPKPLRGYNSPLHF
>TRBV5-4|NA|TRBJ2-3|TRBD1
TGTGCCAGCAGCTTGGCAGGGGACAGGGGGCCGGGCACAGATACGCAGTATTTT
CASSLAGDRGPGTDTQYF
>TRBV5-4|NA|TRBJ1-6|NA
TGTGCCAGCAGCTTGAGTGGAGTTAATTCACCCCTCCACTTT
CASSLSGVNSPLHF
>TRBV6-1|NA|TRBJ2-5|NA
TGTGCCAGCAGTGAACAAACAGGGGGGGTTACGTACCAAGAGACCCAGTACTTC
CASSEQTGGVTYQETQYF
>TRBV19|NA|TRBJ2-3|TRBD2
TGTGCCAGTAGTTCGGGAGGGGCTAGAAGCACAGATACGCAGTATTTT
CASSSGGARSTDTQYF
>TRBV9|NA|TRBJ1-5|NA
TGTGCCAGCAGCCCAACGGGGGGTATCCAGCCCCAGCATTTT
CASSPTGGIQPQHF
>TRBV5-1|once|TRBJ2-3|TRBD2
TGCGCCAGCAGCTTGTGGACTAGCGGGGGCTCTTACACAGATACGCAGTATTTT
CASSLWTSGGSYTDTQYF
>TRBV2|NA|TRBJ1-3|NA
TGTGCCAGCAGTGAACAGGGCCTCTTCTCTGGAAACACCATATATTTT
CASSEQGLFSGNTIYF
>TRBV5-6|NA|TRBJ2-7|NA
TGTGCCAGCAGCCTAAGACAGGAGGTATACGAGCAGTACTTC
CASSLRQEVYEQYF
>TRBV7-3|NA|TRBJ2-7|TRBD1
TGTGCCAGCAGCGTCCGGGACAGGACCTCCTACGAGCAGTACTTC
CASSVRDRTSYEQYF
>TRBV28|once|TRBJ2-3|NA
TGTGCCACCCGACCCACGGCCGGACACATGACAGGTAGCACAGATACGCAGTATTTT
CATRPTAGHMTGSTDTQYF
>TRBV5-4|NA|TRBJ2-7|TRBD2
TGTGCCAGCAGCTACCGACTAGCGGGGGCCTCCTACGAGCAGTACTTC
CASSYRLAGASYEQYF